The 21 T cell receptor beta chains given below trace back to one sample, sequenced in a study of T cell repertoires in aging, cancer and after chemotherapy. TRB rearrangements spanning V, D and J were amplified using mixed TRB-A/B primers. TCRdb reanalysed the multiplex PCR reads using MiXCR and keeps one entry per CDR3 protein. The data contain 10,000 to 13,000 distinct CDR3 sequences, over 25% of them singletons. TCR beta rearrangements were amplified from peripheral blood genomic DNA. The sample was blood. The receptors here all came from a human donor in good health.

This chain joins TRBV6-2 or TRBV6-3 and TRBJ1-3; D gene uncertain. Germline CDR1 reads MNHEY; CDR2 reads SVGEGT. This CDR3 has 12 amino acids. V dropped 6 bases and J dropped 2 bases, with 5 bases sitting between them. In DNA form, the CDR3 reads TGTGCCAGCAGGGAGCCTGGAAACACCATATATTTT. It translates to CASREPGNTIYF.

The chain joins TRBV19 to TRBJ1-1; a possible D gene is TRBD1 (6 bases). V was trimmed by 6 bases and J by 0 bases, leaving 14 bases between them. There are 15 residues in the CDR3. Germline V gene lookup returns CDR1 LNHDA and CDR2 SQIVND (reference sequence). In DNA form, the CDR3 reads TGTGCCAGTAGACCCCAGGGGATAGTGAACACTGAAGCTTTCTTT. Translating gives CASRPQGIVNTEAFF.

There are a few counts of this clonotype. This chain joins TRBV5-1 and TRBJ2-2; D call uncertain. In germline, CDR1 is SGHRS, CDR2 YFSETQ. V was pared by 3 bases and J by 5 bases, with 20 bases between. The CDR3 extends over 17 amino acids. This chain's CDR3 is CASSSHPPGQGTGELFF. Here the CDR3 DNA reads TGCGCCAGCAGCTCCCATCCTCCGGGTCAAGGTACCGGGGAGCTGTTTTTT.

The rearrangement joins TRBV7-2 to TRBJ1-1, with D tentatively TRBD1 (5 bases). Trimming stripped 1 base from V and 4 bases from J, with 10 bases between. Germline-derived CDR1 and CDR2 are SGHTA and FQGNSA. This CDR3 spans 14 amino acids. The chain's CDR3 is CASSLGGASTEAFF. In DNA, the CDR3 is TGTGCCAGCAGCTTAGGGGGCGCGTCCACTGAAGCTTTCTTT.

This clonotype was observed a handful of times. The V gene is TRBV7-9, the J gene TRBJ1-2; no reliable D call. This CDR3 comprises 10 residues. The germline V gene has CDR1 SEHNR and CDR2 FQNEAQ (reference sequence). V gave up 5 bases and J gave up 3 bases, with 1 base separating them. Here the CDR3 DNA reads TGTGCCAGCAGCGACTATGGCTACACCTTC. This encodes CASSDYGYTF. Variable domain in full (rest from reference TRBV7-9 and TRBJ1-2): DTGVSQNPRHKITKRGQNVTFRCDPISEHNRLYWYRQTLGQGPEFLTYFQNEAQLEKSRLLSDRFSAERPKGSFSTLEIQRTEQGDSAMYLCASSDYGYTFGSGTRLTVV.

V gene TRBV27 combines with J gene TRBJ2-1; 9 bases are shared with TRBD1. This CDR3 region has 15 residues. Germline V gives CDR1 MNHEY, CDR2 SMNVEV (reference sequence). The V and J ends lost 5 bases and 5 bases, in that order; junction bases with no gene match: 7. The CDR3 reads CASSPAGTGNNEQFF. The CDR3 nucleotides read TGTGCCAGCAGTCCCGCCGGGACAGGGAACAATGAGCAGTTCTTC.

The gene calls are TRBV12-3 or TRBV12-4 and TRBJ2-1, with a possible D match to TRBD2 (6 bases). This CDR3 contains 17 residues. Trimming stripped 3 bases from V and 5 bases from J, with 20 bases between. The CDR3 DNA follows: TGTGCCAGCAGTTTCTGGGTCGGAGGGAGCACTAACAATGAGCAGTTCTTC. Translating it yields CASSFWVGGSTNNEQFF.

The gene calls are TRBV20-1 and TRBJ2-7; D assignment may be TRBD1 or TRBD2 (5 bases each). The CDR3 covers 18 residues. Germline values: CDR1 DFQATT, CDR2 SNEGSKA (reference sequence). V gave up 6 bases and J gave up 0 bases, with 27 bases separating them. The CDR3 DNA follows: TGCAGTGCCAGTGGTGGGACCCTGACGTTTGGGCTCTCCTACGAGCAGTACTTC. Its protein product is CSASGGTLTFGLSYEQYF.

Remarks on this clonotype: A much larger clone sits a single nucleotide away, making a read error possible. The chain recombines TRBV6-5 with TRBJ2-2; maybe TRBD2 (5 bases). The CDR3 covers 17 residues. Germline assignment: CDR1 MNHEY and CDR2 SVGAGI. This chain's CDR3 is CTSSPPRAGWGTGELFF. The DNA of the CDR3 is TGTACCAGCTCACCACCGAGGGCAGGATGGGGCACCGGGGAGCTGTTTTTT.

This clonotype rates as medium-sized. The chain carries TRBV11-1 and TRBJ2-2; TRBD2 matches at 8 bases. The CDR3 is made up of 16 amino acids. Germline V CDR1 and CDR2: SGHAT, FQDESV (reference sequence). V was pared by 1 base and J by 4 bases, with 5 bases of the junction left unmatched. Written as DNA, the CDR3 is TGTGCCAGCAGCTTAGTCACGGGAGGGGGCACCGGGGAGCTGTTTTTT. It codes for CASSLVTGGGTGELFF.

The chain uses TRBV10-3 and TRBJ2-7; D perhaps matches TRBD1 (5 bases). This CDR3 is built from 14 residues. V was cut by 1 base and J by 5 bases, with 12 bases left in between. CDR1 and CDR2 (germline): ENHRY, SYGVKD. The CDR3 here is CAISEFEGANEQYF. In DNA form, the CDR3 reads TGTGCCATCAGTGAGTTTGAAGGGGCGAACGAGCAGTACTTC.

In this sample, this clonotype is medium-sized (0.01 to 0.1%). The V and J genes are TRBV30 and TRBJ1-2; possible D gene TRBD1, 5 bases. CDR1 is GTSNPN, CDR2 SVGIG, per germline (reference sequence). Trimming cost V 0 bases and J 8 bases, with 16 bases left between them. The CDR3 spans 14 residues. CDR3 DNA: TGTGCCTGGAGTGTCCGACGGGCAGGGCAAGGCTACACCTTC. It translates to CAWSVRRAGQGYTF.

This clonotype was detected only a few times. The V and J genes are TRBV19 and TRBJ1-5; 7 bases fit TRBD1. The CDR3 contains 18 residues. Germline loops: CDR1 LNHDA, CDR2 SQIVND (reference sequence). The trim removed 5 bases at V and 1 base at J, leaving 14 bases unmatched. CDR3 residues: CASSPGGQARGSNQPQHF. The CDR3 DNA reads as TGTGCCAGTAGTCCCGGTGGACAGGCCCGCGGGAGCAATCAGCCCCAGCATTTT.

The chain links TRBV14 to TRBJ2-1; maybe TRBD1 (5 bases). Germline V gives CDR1 SGHDN, CDR2 FVKESK. V gave up 4 bases and J gave up 1 base, with 11 bases separating them. The CDR3 sequence is 15 residues long. CDR3 residues: CASSLDTASYNEQFF. CDR3 coding DNA: TGTGCCAGCAGCCTGGACACGGCTTCCTACAATGAGCAGTTCTTC.

This clonotype was found a few times. The chain carries TRBV30 and TRBJ1-3; D remains ambiguous. The CDR3 spans 15 residues. The V gene lost 0 bases and the J gene lost 0 bases, with 9 bases spanning the gap. The germline V gene encodes CDR1 GTSNPN and CDR2 SVGIG (reference sequence). CDR3 region: CAWSVGDYSGNTIYF. CDR3 bases: TGTGCCTGGAGTGTAGGTGATTACTCTGGAAACACCATATATTTT.

The V gene is TRBV5-6, the J gene TRBJ2-5; TRBD1 matches at 9 bases. J lost 7 bases, V lost 4 bases, and 8 bases had no gene match. Germline V gene data show CDR1 as SGHDT and CDR2 as YYEEEE. This CDR3 has 14 amino acids. This CDR3 reads CASSLGTGSPTQYF. CDR3 sequence (DNA): TGTGCCAGCAGCCTCGGGACAGGGTCACCGACCCAGTACTTC.

This clonotype is medium-sized in the sample. The chain carries TRBV15 and TRBJ1-1; D may be TRBD1 (6 bases). The CDR3 loop spans 12 amino acids. Germline values: CDR1 LNHNV, CDR2 YYDKDF (reference sequence). Trimming took 2 bases from V and 9 from J, leaving 10 bases between them. CDR3 in amino acids: CATSRNRDKAFF. In DNA, the CDR3 is TGTGCCACCAGCAGAAACCGGGACAAAGCTTTCTTT.

CDR3 in amino acids: CASQGLVRGEQYF. The CDR3 coding sequence is TGTGCCAGCCAGGGTTTGGTACGTGGCGAGCAGTACTTC. The chain combines TRBV19 with TRBJ2-7, with D possibly matching TRBD1 (5 bases). The ends were cut back, 9 bases at V and 6 bases at J, with 18 bases in the middle. CDR1 is LNHDA, CDR2 SQIVND, per germline (reference sequence). There are 13 residues in the CDR3. Looking up the rest from reference TRBV19 and TRBJ2-7 gives the full variable domain: DGGITQSPKYLFRKEGQNVTLSCEQNLNHDAMYWYRQDPGQGLRLIYYSQIVNDFQKGDIAEGYSVSREKKESFPLTVTSAQKNPTAFYLCASQGLVRGEQYFGPGTRLTVT.

In its sample, this clonotype was seen once. The germline gene is not matched at one end of the junction; a read error may be the cause. The gene calls are TRBV5-5 and TRBJ1-1; 9 positions match TRBD1. Germline values: CDR1 SGHKS, CDR2 YYEKEE (reference sequence). The CDR3 runs to 16 residues. Here the CDR3 reads CASSPTGGRENTKAFF. CDR3 sequence (DNA): TGTGCCAGCAGCCCGACAGGGGGTCGGGAGAACACTAAAGCTTTCTTT.

The chain employs TRBV7-2 and TRBJ1-2; D might be TRBD1 (5 bases). Germline V lookup: CDR1 SGHTA, CDR2 FQGNSA. V lost 1 base to trimming and J lost 0 bases, with 15 bases between them. This CDR3 contains 17 residues. The CDR3 region is CASSLGGGLGPNYGYTF. Written as DNA, the CDR3 is TGTGCCAGCAGCTTAGGGGGGGGGTTAGGACCTAACTATGGCTACACCTTC.

The chain carries TRBV18 and TRBJ1-1; no definite D call. This CDR3 comprises 13 residues. Germline CDR1 and CDR2: KGHSH and LQKENI. Trimming left V 3 bases short and J 7 bases short, with 12 bases between. The CDR3 region has the DNA TGTGCCAGCTCACCCCCCCCCCCGGGTGAAGCTTTCTTT. This translates into CASSPPPPGEAFF.